This T cell receptor beta chain originates from a study of blood T cells in healthy people across ages. For the study at large: About one barcoded beta molecule per two T cells was captured by template switching.

Trimming pared 6 bases from V and 1 base from J, leaving 13 bases between. This CDR3 has 15 amino acids. The germline gives CDR1 MDHEN, CDR2 SYDVKM. With a J-beta primer mix and a sample-barcoded 5' primer, a second PCR ran roughly 6 to 12 cycles. TCRdb analysed the 5' RACE reads with MiXCR anew, one entry per CDR3 protein. The table records approximately 830,000 distinct CDR3 sequences, 55% to 65% of them present only once. This clonotype was seen a handful of times. This clonotype originated in a man aged 25-45 years in good health. The sequencing sample was made of blood. This chain links TRBV28 with TRBJ1-5, with D possibly TRBD1 on 5 matching bases. As DNA, the CDR3 is TGTGCCAGCAGGCAGGGTGGGGAGAGCAATCAGCCCCAGCATTTT. Its translation: CASRQGGESNQPQHF.